This T cell receptor beta chain was sequenced during a study of glioma-infiltrating T cells after dendritic cell vaccination. In the study overall: Dendritic cell vaccination trial patients had either newly diagnosed or recurrent glioblastoma.

No glioblastoma patient carried an isocitrate dehydrogenase mutation. Input was roughly 2.2 ug genomic DNA, or all available if less. Repertoires were generated with immunoSEQ multiplex PCR, while TCRdb's copy carries only in-frame clones and drops some. Among 40,000 to 60,000 clones listed, 65% to 90% were seen once. The CDR3 is 14 residues long. Germline CDR1 and CDR2: SGHNT and YYREEE (reference sequence). V lost 5 bases to trimming and J lost 6 bases; unmatched junction nucleotides: 7. This chain connects TRBV5-4 to TRBJ2-5; 10 nucleotides match TRBD2. The clonotype comes from a human donor with glioblastoma. The source was blood, collected before dendritic cell vaccination. Written as DNA, the CDR3 is TGTGCCAGCAGACAAGCGGGAGGGAGGCAGACCCAGTACTTC. Its translation is CASRQAGGRQTQYF.